These 20 T cell receptor beta chains originate from one sample sequenced in a study of beta chain features in type 1 diabetes. General observations from the study: Type 1 diabetes patients had TCRB CDR3s that were shorter (moderately but significantly so) in all four CD4+ subsets.

These receptors' antigens are unknown. Sequencing targeted expressed TCRB transcripts, as all isolated RNA had been reverse transcribed. Assay used: immunoSEQ multiplex PCR; TCRdb lists only in-frame clones, some missing. This table has almost 350,000 clones, around 9.3% appearing once. Material for sequencing was central memory CD4+ T cells from blood. The source is a man aged 30-40 years with type 1 diabetes.

This clone has just a few counts. V is TRBV7-2 and J is TRBJ2-3, with D unresolved. Trimming removed 1 base from V and 2 bases from J, with 7 bases in between. The CDR3 sequence is 14 residues long. CDR1 and CDR2 from the germline V gene are SGHTA and FQGNSA. CDR3: CASSLGVYTDTQYF. The CDR3 DNA is TGTGCCAGCAGCTTAGGGGTTTACACAGATACGCAGTATTTT.

This rearrangement joins TRBV7-2 to TRBJ2-4; 14 nucleotides line up with TRBD2. In germline, CDR1 is SGHTA, CDR2 FQGNSA. The CDR3 spans 13 residues. Trimming took 4 bases from V and 13 from J; bases not matched to a gene: 3. This CDR3 reads CASSSGLAGGQYF. The DNA for the CDR3 is TGTGCCAGCAGCTCTGGACTAGCGGGGGGCCAGTACTTC.

The chain recombines TRBV27 with TRBJ1-4; TRBD1 matches at 11 bases. CDR1 is MNHEY and CDR2 is SMNVEV in the germline V gene (reference sequence). V lost 7 bases and J lost 8; bases outside the gene matches: 6. The CDR3 is 14 residues long. The CDR3 loop reads CASKVDRGREKLFF. Here the CDR3 DNA reads TGTGCCAGCAAGGTGGACAGGGGGCGAGAAAAACTGTTTTTT. The full variable domain, rest sourced from reference TRBV27 and TRBJ1-4, is EAQVTQNPRYLITVTGKKLTVTCSQNMNHEYMSWYRQDPGLGLRQIYYSMNVEVTDKGDVPEGYKVSRKEKRNFPLILESPSPNQTSLYFCASKVDRGREKLFFGSGTQLSVL.

The CDR3 nucleotides are TGTGCCAGCAGCGAGCCCGGGAAGGTCACTGAAGCTTTCTTT. Its translation: CASSEPGKVTEAFF. V and J are TRBV9 and TRBJ1-1; D unclear. The V and J ends lost 3 bases and 4 bases respectively, with 13 bases between them. Germline V lookup: CDR1 SGDLS, CDR2 YYNGEE. The CDR3 loop spans 14 amino acids.

This sequence joins TRBV29-1 and TRBJ2-1, with TRBD1 matching over 9 bases. Losses at the gene ends were 3 bases for V and 6 bases for J; bases not matched to a gene: 9. The germline CDR1 and CDR2 sequences are SQVTM and ANQGSEA. CDR3 length: 15 residues. CDR3 region: CSVEVVGTGINEQFF. CDR3 nucleotide sequence: TGCAGCGTTGAGGTAGTGGGGACAGGGATCAATGAGCAGTTCTTC.

This clone has just a few counts. V is TRBV2 and J is TRBJ2-7, with D unclear. This CDR3 has 12 amino acids. Germline V gene data show CDR1 as SNHLY and CDR2 as FYNNEI. Trimming pared 2 bases from V and 2 bases from J, leaving 4 bases between. CDR3 in amino acids: CASSEQAYEQYF. CDR3 coding DNA: TGTGCCAGCAGTGAACAGGCCTACGAGCAGTACTTC. Using reference TRBV2 and TRBJ2-7 for the parts outside the CDR3, the full variable domain is EPEVTQTPSHQVTQMGQEVILRCVPISNHLYFYWYRQILGQKVEFLVSFYNNEISEKSEIFDDQFSVERPDGSNFTLKIRSTKLEDSAMYFCASSEQAYEQYFGPGTRLTVT.

The rearrangement uses TRBV4-3 and TRBJ2-7, with D perhaps matching TRBD2 (5 bases). Trimming removed 0 bases from V and 4 bases from J, with 13 bases in between. CDR3 length equals 15 residues. Per germline, CDR1 LGHNA and CDR2 YSLEER. The CDR3 coding sequence is TGCGCCAGCAGCCAAGAATTCGGGAATGCTTACGAGCAGTACTTC. This encodes CASSQEFGNAYEQYF.

This clone showed up just a few times. V is TRBV7-2 and J is TRBJ2-2; D gene ambiguous. CDR1 SGHTA and CDR2 FQGNSA come from the germline V gene. This CDR3 has 13 residues. The V end was cut by 1 base, the J end by 7 bases, with 7 bases between. The CDR3 coding sequence is TGTGCCAGCAGCTTAGACCTTCACGGGGAGCTGTTTTTT. Translated, it gives CASSLDLHGELFF.

The chain is built from TRBV4-3 and TRBJ2-3; D may match TRBD1 or TRBD2 (5 bases each). CDR1 is LGHNA and CDR2 is YSLEER in the germline V gene. The V end lost 4 bases, the J end lost 4 bases, and 12 bases lay between the germline ends. The CDR3 has 14 residues. The CDR3 DNA sequence: TGCGCCAGCAGCCCCATGGGGGTAGCAGATACGCAGTATTTT. It codes for CASSPMGVADTQYF.

This clone was seen a few times. The V and J genes are TRBV7-9 and TRBJ1-2; D is unresolved. In germline, CDR1 is SEHNR, CDR2 FQNEAQ (reference sequence). The CDR3 totals 12 residues. V was trimmed by 1 base and J by 6 bases, leaving 6 bases between them. In DNA form, the CDR3 reads TGTGCCAGCAGCTTAGGTGCCGATGGCTACACCTTC. Amino acid sequence: CASSLGADGYTF.

This clone was seen a single time. The chain combines TRBV7-2 with TRBJ2-2; D gene unclear. With 3 bases removed from V and 1 base from J, the gap between germline ends came to 9 bases. Germline V gene data show CDR1 as SGHTA and CDR2 as FQGNSA. This CDR3 has 15 amino acids. Written as DNA, the CDR3 is TGTGCCAGCAGCTTGAGTCCCGTGAACACCGGGGAGCTGTTTTTT. Amino acids: CASSLSPVNTGELFF.

This clone was seen a handful of times. The junction shows a germline mismatch at one end, possibly a read error. V and J are TRBV5-6 and TRBJ2-1, with 13 bases aligning to TRBD2. Germline CDR1 is SGHDT and CDR2 is YYEEEE. The CDR3 is 13 amino acids. DNA for the CDR3: TGTGCCAGCAGCCTCCAGACTAGCGGGGGGTCACTCTTC. It yields the protein CASSLQTSGGSLF.

This sequence joins TRBV14 and TRBJ1-1; possibly TRBD1 for D (5 bases). V was trimmed by 3 bases and J by 7 bases, leaving 12 bases between them. The CDR3 consists of 13 residues. Germline V gives CDR1 SGHDN, CDR2 FVKESK. The CDR3 is CASSQTRDGEAFF. The CDR3 nucleotides are TGTGCCAGCAGCCAGACCCGGGACGGTGAAGCTTTCTTT.

This clone was seen only a few times. The chain employs TRBV11-2 and TRBJ1-3, with no clear D. V was trimmed by 5 bases and J by 0 bases, leaving 17 bases between them. Germline V CDR1 and CDR2: SGHAT, FQNNGV. CDR3 size: 17 residues. Written as DNA, the CDR3 is TGTGCCAGCAGCCTTGCTGGCGCAGGCACCTCTGGAAACACCATATATTTT. This sequence encodes CASSLAGAGTSGNTIYF. Full variable domain (missing parts from reference TRBV11-2 and TRBJ1-3): EAGVAQSPRYKIIEKRQSVAFWCNPISGHATLYWYQQILGQGPKLLIQFQNNGVVDDSQLPKDRFSAERLKGVDSTLKIQPAKLEDSAVYLCASSLAGAGTSGNTIYFGEGSWLTVV.

V usage is TRBV11-2 and J usage is TRBJ2-5, with 9 bases aligning to TRBD2. Germline V gene sequence: CDR1 SGHAT, CDR2 FQNNGV. V shed 4 bases, J shed 1 base, and the junction held 4 bases outside the gene matches. The CDR3 consists of 15 residues. The CDR3 protein is CASSWTSELQETQYF. CDR3 DNA sequence: TGTGCCAGCAGCTGGACTAGCGAGCTCCAAGAGACCCAGTACTTC.

This clone has at least ten counts. CDR3 sequence reads: CASSPRVGEQFF. In nucleotides, the CDR3 is TGTGCCAGCTCACCACGGGTCGGGGAGCAGTTCTTC. V gene TRBV18 combines with J gene TRBJ2-1; no definite D call. Trimming cost V 1 base and J 10 bases, with 8 bases left between them. This CDR3 comprises 12 residues. CDR1 is KGHSH, CDR2 LQKENI, per germline.

This chain uses TRBV30 with TRBJ2-3; TRBD1 matches 7 bases. Unmatched junction bases numbered 2, after V lost 2 bases and J lost 0 bases. Per the germline V gene, CDR1 is GTSNPN and CDR2 is SVGIG (reference sequence). The CDR3 sequence is 14 residues long. The CDR3 coding sequence is TGTGCCTGGAGTAGGGGGCAAAGCACAGATACGCAGTATTTT. Amino acids: CAWSRGQSTDTQYF.

The chain joins TRBV20-1 to TRBJ1-1; D remains unclear. This CDR3 has 11 residues. Germline V gene lookup returns CDR1 DFQATT and CDR2 SNEGSKA (reference sequence). V shed 4 bases and J shed 1 base, with 4 bases lying between them. The CDR3 nucleotides are TGCAGTGCTACAGAGAACACTGAAGCTTTCTTT. This encodes CSATENTEAFF.

This chain uses TRBV21-1 with TRBJ2-7. TRBV21-1 is described as a pseudogene. This CDR3 comprises 13 residues. The CDR3 loop is CATNMPILYEQYF. The CDR3 nucleotides read TGTGCCACCAACATGCCTATCCTCTACGAGCAGTACTTC.

This chain connects TRBV28 to TRBJ2-5, with a possible D match to TRBD2 (6 bases). Germline V CDR1 and CDR2: MDHEN, SYDVKM. The CDR3 sequence is 14 residues long. V was trimmed by 8 bases and J by 4 bases, leaving 17 bases between them. The CDR3 is CASRGAGMGETQYF. The DNA for the CDR3 is TGTGCCAGCCGCGGGGCAGGGATGGGAGAGACCCAGTACTTC.